This T cell receptor (beta chain) was sequenced for a study of neoadjuvant anti-PD-1 for oral cavity cancer. Study summary: Patients mostly received three to four biweekly nivolumab doses at 3 mg/kg before surgery.

The CDR3 contains 14 residues. V was pared by 4 bases and J by 4 bases, with 11 bases between. Germline loops: CDR1 WSHSY, CDR2 SAAADI. Only in-frame clones appear in the TCRdb table, and some are missing; sequencing was by immunoSEQ multiplex PCR. The table has more than 8,500 clones, approximately 59% seen once. Specified time point: after neoadjuvant nivolumab, at surgical resection. The chain joins TRBV10-2 to TRBJ1-3; no definite D call. This sequence originates from a person aged 35-79 years with oral cavity squamous cell carcinoma. The specimen comprised PBMCs, sampled after nivolumab (anti-PD-1) treatment. The CDR3 reads CASSGGLEGNTIYF. The CDR3 region has the DNA TGCGCCAGCAGTGGAGGACTAGAAGGAAACACCATATATTTT.